These T cell receptor beta chains were read from a single sample in a study of T cells after yellow fever vaccination. Each CDR3 protein is one row after TCRdb ran MiXCR on the 5' RACE reads. The sample lists a few hundred thousand distinct CDR3 sequences, less than 4.5% occurring once. The sequencing here drew on PBMCs, taken on the day of the yellow fever booster vaccination. The receptor set was obtained from a man aged 18 to 30 who received the YFV17D yellow fever vaccine. CDR3s include the opening cysteine and the closing phenylalanine or tryptophan. The order of the fields is J gene, V gene, clone size, CDR3 protein. Not every row has a clone size; where given, it reads once, few, many or a size class.

TRBJ2-4 TRBV19 many CASSIGGDRDIQYF
TRBJ2-2 TRBV12-3/TRBV12-4 many CASSPDRVDTGELFF
TRBJ1-1 TRBV6-6 many CASSRGDFRDTEAFF
TRBJ1-2 TRBV19 many CASSVGTDLNYGYTF
TRBJ2-5 TRBV7-2 NA CASSSYGRRETQYF
TRBJ2-3 TRBV5-5 many CASSKRGNRADTQYF
TRBJ2-7 TRBV5-4 few CASSRGTSGGYYEQYF
TRBJ2-5 TRBV11-2 many CASSLVRGAGRTQYF
TRBJ1-3 TRBV12-3/TRBV12-4 many CASSLVGRSSGNTIYF
TRBJ1-6 TRBV15 NA CATSPRSASPLHF
TRBJ1-4 TRBV7-9 few CASSSGTGIVATNEKLFF
TRBJ1-5 TRBV9 many CASSASTGGNQPQHF
TRBJ2-4 TRBV7-9 many CASSLGTVIAKNIQYF
TRBJ2-3 TRBV7-2 many CASSLAAAVDTQYF
TRBJ1-1 TRBV21-1 many CASSFLWGEGTMNTEAFF
TRBJ2-1 TRBV11-3 many CASSLDGGYNEQFF
TRBJ1-1 TRBV5-5 many CASSLEMTGVEAFF
TRBJ2-1 TRBV20-1 few CSAGRGGVIDEQFF
TRBJ2-3 TRBV5-1 few CASSRPGQGRDTQYF
TRBJ2-2 TRBV13 NA CASSLGQGPNTGELFF
TRBJ2-7 TRBV7-8 many CASSTHLRLEQYF
TRBJ2-6 TRBV5-1 many CASSQGTGANVLTF
TRBJ2-5 TRBV7-3 many CASSIRGGETQYF
TRBJ2-5 TRBV5-1 many CASSLGDSRGQETQYF
TRBJ1-6 TRBV6-5 few CASSYSTGGNSPLHF
TRBJ2-5 TRBV7-2 many CASSGNGQGGETQYF
TRBJ2-7 TRBV5-1 many CASSLVDGEQYF
TRBJ1-5 TRBV18 NA CASSPPRRDSNQPQHF
TRBJ2-3 TRBV4-2 NA CASSQEGQGADTQYF
TRBJ1-1 TRBV18 NA CASSPFQGIDRTEAFF
TRBJ1-3 TRBV7-8 many CASSPPGQGVGNTIYF
TRBJ1-1 TRBV7-2 few CASKEGVHTEAFF
TRBJ2-5 TRBV7-9 few CASTMTVTETQYF
TRBJ1-1 TRBV7-2 many CASSSPGLGTEAFF
TRBJ2-2 TRBV7-2 few CASSFGTSSTGELFF
TRBJ1-3 TRBV7-2 many CASSFQGGSGNTIYF
TRBJ2-2 TRBV5-1 many CASSLGRLTNTGELFF
TRBJ2-5 TRBV5-5 many CASSLELRTQYF
TRBJ1-1 TRBV13 NA CASSSETGRSTEAFF
TRBJ1-2 TRBV20-1 NA CSARDGDRGYYGYTF
TRBJ2-7 TRBV11-2 many CASSNPGQGAEYEQYF
TRBJ1-2 TRBV28 many CASSSSGRRLYGYTF
TRBJ2-3 TRBV12-3/TRBV12-4 few CASSLGHPGTDTQYF
TRBJ2-2 TRBV4-3 many CASSLLSGAGELFF
TRBJ1-1 TRBV12-3/TRBV12-4 few CASSFGGHTEAFF
TRBJ2-7 TRBV19 many CATGAHSYEQYF
TRBJ2-3 TRBV11-3 NA CASSLDEKDTQYF
TRBJ1-5 TRBV5-1 NA CASSPDPGGQPQHF
TRBJ1-5 TRBV12-3/TRBV12-4 few CASGTGTGGNQPQHF